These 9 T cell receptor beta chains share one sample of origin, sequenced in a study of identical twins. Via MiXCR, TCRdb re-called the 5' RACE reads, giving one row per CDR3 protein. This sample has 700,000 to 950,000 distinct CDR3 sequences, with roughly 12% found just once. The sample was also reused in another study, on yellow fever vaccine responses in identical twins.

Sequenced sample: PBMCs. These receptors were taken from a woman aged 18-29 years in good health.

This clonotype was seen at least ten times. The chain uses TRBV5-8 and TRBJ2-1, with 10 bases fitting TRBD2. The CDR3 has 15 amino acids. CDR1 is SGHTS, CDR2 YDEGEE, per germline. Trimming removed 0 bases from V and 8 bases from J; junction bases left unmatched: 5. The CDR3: CASSLELAGKDEQFF. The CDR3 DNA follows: TGTGCCAGCAGCTTGGAACTAGCGGGAAAGGATGAGCAGTTCTTC.

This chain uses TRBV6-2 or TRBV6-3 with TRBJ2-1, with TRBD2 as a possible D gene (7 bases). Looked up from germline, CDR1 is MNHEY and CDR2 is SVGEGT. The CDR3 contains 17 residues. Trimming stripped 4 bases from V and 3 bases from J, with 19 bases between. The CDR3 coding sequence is TGTGCCAGCAGTTTTCCCCGGACGGGGGGCCTCTACAATGAGCAGTTCTTC. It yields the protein CASSFPRTGGLYNEQFF.

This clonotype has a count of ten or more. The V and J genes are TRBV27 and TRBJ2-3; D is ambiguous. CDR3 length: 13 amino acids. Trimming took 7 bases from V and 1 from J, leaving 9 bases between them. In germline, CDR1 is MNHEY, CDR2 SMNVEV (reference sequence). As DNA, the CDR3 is TGTGCCAGCACCTCTCACGGCACAGATACGCAGTATTTT. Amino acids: CASTSHGTDTQYF.

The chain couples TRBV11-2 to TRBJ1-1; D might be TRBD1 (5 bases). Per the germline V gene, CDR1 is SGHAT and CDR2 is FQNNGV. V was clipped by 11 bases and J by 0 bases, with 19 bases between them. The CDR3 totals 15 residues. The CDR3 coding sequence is TGTGCCGCCCGGGGGGGAAGGGCGGTGAACACTGAAGCTTTCTTT. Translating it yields CAARGGRAVNTEAFF.

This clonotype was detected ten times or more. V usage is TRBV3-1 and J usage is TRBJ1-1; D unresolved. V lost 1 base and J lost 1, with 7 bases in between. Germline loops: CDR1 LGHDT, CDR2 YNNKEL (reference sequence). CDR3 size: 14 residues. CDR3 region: CASSQGQTNTEAFF. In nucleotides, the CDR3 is TGTGCCAGCAGCCAAGGGCAGACGAACACTGAAGCTTTCTTT.

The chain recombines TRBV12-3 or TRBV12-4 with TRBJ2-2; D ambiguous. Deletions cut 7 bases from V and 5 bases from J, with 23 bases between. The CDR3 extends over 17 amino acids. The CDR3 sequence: CASTIFLIDFRTGELFF. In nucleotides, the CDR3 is TGTGCCAGCACCATTTTCCTGATAGACTTTAGAACCGGGGAGCTGTTTTTT.

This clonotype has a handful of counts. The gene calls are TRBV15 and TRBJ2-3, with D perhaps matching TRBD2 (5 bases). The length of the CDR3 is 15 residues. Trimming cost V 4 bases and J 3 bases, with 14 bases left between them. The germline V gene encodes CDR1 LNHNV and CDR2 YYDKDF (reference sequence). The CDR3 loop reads CATSTRSTSTDTQYF. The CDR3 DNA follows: TGTGCCACCAGCACCCGGTCAACTAGTACAGATACGCAGTATTTT.

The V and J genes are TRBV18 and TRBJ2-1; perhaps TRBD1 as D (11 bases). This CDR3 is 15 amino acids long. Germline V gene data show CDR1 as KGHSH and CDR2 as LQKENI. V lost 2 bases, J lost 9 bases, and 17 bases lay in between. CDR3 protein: CASSPTSGTGGEQFF. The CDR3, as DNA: TGTGCCAGCTCACCAACTAGCGGGACAGGGGGTGAGCAGTTCTTC.

CDR3 in DNA: TGTGCCAGTAGTATAGCGCGAGGGGGCAATGAGCAGTTCTTC. This encodes CASSIARGGNEQFF. The J gene is TRBJ2-1, the V gene TRBV19, with a tentative D call TRBD1 (6 bases). Trimming left V 1 base short and J 6 bases short, with 10 bases between. Per germline, CDR1 LNHDA and CDR2 SQIVND (reference sequence). CDR3 size: 14 residues.